This T cell receptor beta chain was retrieved from a study of regulatory T cells in long-lasting Graves disease. Construction of TCR beta libraries relied on iRepertoire HTBI primers and on Arm-PCR targeting CDR3 regions. TCRdb analysed the multiplex PCR reads with MiXCR anew, one entry per CDR3 protein. The data hold hundreds of thousands of distinct CDR3 sequences, with less than 20% observed a single time. Germline V gene sequence: CDR1 MNHNS, CDR2 SASEGT. CDR3 length: 15 residues. Trimming took off 3 bases at V and 9 bases at J, with 18 bases between the two ends. The time point was: newly diagnosed GD, antithyroid drugs for less than 3 months. Generation of the TCR library employed RNA extracted from PBMCs. This sample was also put to use in a study of T cells in Graves' hyperthyroidism and ophthalmopathy.

This TCR derives from a woman in her 30s with Graves disease. The chain has TRBV6-1 and TRBJ2-1; perhaps D is TRBD1 or TRBD2 (6 bases each). The source was peripheral blood mononuclear cells (PBMCs), collected at new diagnosis, from a patient treated with antithyroid drugs. In DNA form, the CDR3 reads TGTGCCAGCAGTGACTCACGGGACAAGGGGGGTGAGCAGTTCTTC. The encoded protein is CASSDSRDKGGEQFF.